The entry below gives a single T cell receptor (beta chain) sequence along with its context. What it recognizes is unknown. A much larger clone lies one base from this, so it may be a read error. Treatment defined: 15 to 20 received Ad26.COV2.S at low or high dose, single or two shots; several received placebo; per-sample allocation not given. Collection of samples fell on day 63 after the first vaccine or placebo injection. The method was immunoSEQ multiplex PCR; TCRdb's version includes in-frame clones alone and lacks a portion of them. The repertoire consists of roughly 420,000 clones, with roughly 87% occurring once and the leading ten covering about 2.4%. The data were obtained in a study of Ad26.COV2.S vaccination and SARS-CoV-2 variants. Looking at the study overall: Administration of Ad26.COV2.S was intramuscular, either once or twice 56 days apart.

Study-level points and caveats: Possible underestimation of total T cell responses by the TCR breadth and depth analyses was noted. Responses of spike-specific T cells (both CD8+ and CD4+) reportedly showed substantial breadth after vaccination. For non-spike TCRs, breadth in vaccine recipients resembled that in placebo recipients.

Looked up from germline, CDR1 is MDHEN and CDR2 is SYDVKM. The V and J ends lost 3 bases and 8 bases respectively, with 13 bases between them. There are 13 residues in the CDR3. This sequence was found in a person between 18 and 65 years old who received the Ad26.COV2.S COVID-19 vaccine or a placebo. The chain carries TRBV28 and TRBJ1-2, with D possibly being TRBD1 (6 bases). The material sequenced was peripheral blood, taken in a trial of Ad26.COV2.S vaccine versus placebo. The CDR3 coding sequence is TGTGCCAGCAGTTTTGGGGGGGCTCGGGGCTACACCTTC. As protein: CASSFGGARGYTF.